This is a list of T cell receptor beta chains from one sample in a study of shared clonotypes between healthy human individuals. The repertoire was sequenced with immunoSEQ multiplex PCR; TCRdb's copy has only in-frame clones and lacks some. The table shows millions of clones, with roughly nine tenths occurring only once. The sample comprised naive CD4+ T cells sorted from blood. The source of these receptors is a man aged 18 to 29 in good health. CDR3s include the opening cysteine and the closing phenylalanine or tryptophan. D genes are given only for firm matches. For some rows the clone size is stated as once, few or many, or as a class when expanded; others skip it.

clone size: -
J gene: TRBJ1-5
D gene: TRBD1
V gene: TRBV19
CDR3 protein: CASSRDRGIVRNQPQHF

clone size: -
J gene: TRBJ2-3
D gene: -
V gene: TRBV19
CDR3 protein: CASNEVSTDTQYF

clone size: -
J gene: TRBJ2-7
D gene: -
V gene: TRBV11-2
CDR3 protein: CASSLEARFTYEQYF

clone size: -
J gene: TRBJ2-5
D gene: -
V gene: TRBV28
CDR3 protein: CASSLKVPGAETQYF

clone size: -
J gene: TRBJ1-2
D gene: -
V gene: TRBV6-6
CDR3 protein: CASSSNIPSHYGYTF

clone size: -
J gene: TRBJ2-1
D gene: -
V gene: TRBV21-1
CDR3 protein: CASSKRDMTSPDEQFF

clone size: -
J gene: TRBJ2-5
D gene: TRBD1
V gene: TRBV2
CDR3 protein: CASRSDRLESTQYF

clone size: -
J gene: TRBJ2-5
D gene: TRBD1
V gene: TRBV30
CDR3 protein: CAWSTGVGETQYF

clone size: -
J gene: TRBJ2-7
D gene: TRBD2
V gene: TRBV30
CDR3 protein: CAWSSLDLRERQQYF

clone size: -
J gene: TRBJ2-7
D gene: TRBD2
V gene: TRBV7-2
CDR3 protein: CASSPYPSGRLSYEQYF

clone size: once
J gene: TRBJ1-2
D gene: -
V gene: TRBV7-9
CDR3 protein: CASSPGGGSYYGYTF

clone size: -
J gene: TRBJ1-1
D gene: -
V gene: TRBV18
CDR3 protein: CASSPQRLNTEAFF

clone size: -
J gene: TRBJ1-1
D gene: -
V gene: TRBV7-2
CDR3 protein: CASSLVGGFTEAFF

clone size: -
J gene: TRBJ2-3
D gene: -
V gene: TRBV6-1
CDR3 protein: CASSGLRDPGGPDTQYF

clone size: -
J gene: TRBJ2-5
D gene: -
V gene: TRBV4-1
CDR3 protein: CASSQAVQETQYF

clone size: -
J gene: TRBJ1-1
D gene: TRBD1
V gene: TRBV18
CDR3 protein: CASSPQGDRPTEAFF

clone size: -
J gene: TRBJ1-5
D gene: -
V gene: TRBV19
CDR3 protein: CASSVDRINQPQHF

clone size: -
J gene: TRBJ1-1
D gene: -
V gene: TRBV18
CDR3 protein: CASSPTEGQEAFF

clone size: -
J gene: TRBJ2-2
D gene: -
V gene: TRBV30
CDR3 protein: CAWSVGSLAGPGELFF

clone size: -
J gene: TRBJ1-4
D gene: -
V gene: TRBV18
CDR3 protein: CASSNAEGDNEKLFF

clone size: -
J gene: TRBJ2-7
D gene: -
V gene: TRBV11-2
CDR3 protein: CASSLSRLLSYEQYF

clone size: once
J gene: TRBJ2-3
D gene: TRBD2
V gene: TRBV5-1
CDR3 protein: CASSSLSGGTTDTQYF

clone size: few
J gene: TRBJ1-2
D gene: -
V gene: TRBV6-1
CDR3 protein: CASTTGGATNYGYTF

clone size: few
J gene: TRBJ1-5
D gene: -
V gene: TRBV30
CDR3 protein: CAWSQGYSNQPQHF

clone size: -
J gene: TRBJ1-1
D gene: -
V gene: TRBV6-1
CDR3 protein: CASRGPGPRNTEAFF

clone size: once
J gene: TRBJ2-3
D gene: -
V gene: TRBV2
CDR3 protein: CASSGQVLRTDTQYF

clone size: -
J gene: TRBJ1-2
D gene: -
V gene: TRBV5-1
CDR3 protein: CASSLVYGSYGYTF

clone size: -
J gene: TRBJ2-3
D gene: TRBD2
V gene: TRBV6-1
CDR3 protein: CASSAGLAGSTDTQYF

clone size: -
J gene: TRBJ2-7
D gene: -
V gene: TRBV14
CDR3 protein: CASSQAGTANEQYF

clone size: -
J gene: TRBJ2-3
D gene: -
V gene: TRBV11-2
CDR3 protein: CASSLGRWGADTQYF

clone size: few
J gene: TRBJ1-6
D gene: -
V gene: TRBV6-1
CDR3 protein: CASYGNNSPLHF

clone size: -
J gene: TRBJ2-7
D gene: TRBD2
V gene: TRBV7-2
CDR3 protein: CASSLGTSGTHEQYF

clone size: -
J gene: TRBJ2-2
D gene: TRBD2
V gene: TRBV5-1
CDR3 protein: CASSLGTSGSTGELFF

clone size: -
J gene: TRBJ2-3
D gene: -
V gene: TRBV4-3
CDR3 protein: CASSQEALPSTDTQYF

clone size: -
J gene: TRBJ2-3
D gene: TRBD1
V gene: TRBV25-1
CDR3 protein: CASSDPLRQGGDTQYF

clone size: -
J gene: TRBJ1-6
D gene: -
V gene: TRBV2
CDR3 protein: CASTPDAPLFSPLHF

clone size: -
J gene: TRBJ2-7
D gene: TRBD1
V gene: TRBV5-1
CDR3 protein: CASSWGTGTYEQYF

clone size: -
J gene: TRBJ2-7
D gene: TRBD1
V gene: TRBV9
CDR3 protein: CASSPPLGQGKVYEQYF

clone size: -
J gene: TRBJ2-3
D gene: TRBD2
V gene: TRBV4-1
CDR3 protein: CASSQEQLAGGLLSTDTQYF

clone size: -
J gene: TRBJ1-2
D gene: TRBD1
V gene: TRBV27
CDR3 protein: CASRQTGVGNYGYTF

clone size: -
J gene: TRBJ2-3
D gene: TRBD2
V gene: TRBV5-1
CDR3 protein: CASSLERSGGIGDTQYF

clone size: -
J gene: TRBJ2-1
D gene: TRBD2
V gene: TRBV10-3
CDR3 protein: CAPARAGLAGECNEQFF

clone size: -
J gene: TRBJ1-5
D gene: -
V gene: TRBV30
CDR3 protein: CAWSVAFARPNQPQHF

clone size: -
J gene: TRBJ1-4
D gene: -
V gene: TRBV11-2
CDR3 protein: CASSLSPGTGGEKLFF

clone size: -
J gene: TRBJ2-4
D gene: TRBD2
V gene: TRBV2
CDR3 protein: CASSPTSGRAQAKNIQYF

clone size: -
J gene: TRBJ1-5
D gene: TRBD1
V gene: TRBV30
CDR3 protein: CAWSENRDSRFQPQHF

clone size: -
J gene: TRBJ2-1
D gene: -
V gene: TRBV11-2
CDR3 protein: CASSWGAAYNEQFF

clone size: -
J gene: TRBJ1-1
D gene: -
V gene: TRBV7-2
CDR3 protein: CASSPREADMNTEAFF

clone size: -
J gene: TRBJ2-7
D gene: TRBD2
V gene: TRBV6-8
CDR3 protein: CASNDAAGGPHEQYF